This T cell receptor beta chain emerged from a study of blood T cells in healthy people across ages. Researchers report isolating at least 6 million PBMCs per sample. The authors ran a second PCR of 7 to 11 cycles using a sample-barcoded 5' primer and a J-beta primer mix. Every cDNA was tagged by a template-switch adaptor with 12 random nucleotides. TCRdb itself ran the 5' RACE reads through MiXCR, one entry per CDR3 protein. The sample lists some 550,000 distinct CDR3 sequences; less than 60% were seen once. V lost 0 bases and J lost 9; bases outside the gene matches: 12. CDR1 and CDR2 from the germline V gene are MRHNA and SNTAGT. This CDR3 is built from 17 residues.

This sequence was found in a man at least 80 years old in good health. Material: blood. The chain uses TRBV6-4 and TRBJ2-1; 9 bases agree with TRBD1. CDR3 sequence (DNA): TGTGCCAGCAGTGACTCGCTGGACAGGGGTCATCATAGTGAGCAGTTCTTC. Amino acid sequence: CASSDSLDRGHHSEQFF.